A single sample is the source of the 19 T cell receptor beta chains below, sequenced in a study of blood T cell repertoires in COVID-19. Generated by immunoSEQ multiplex PCR, the TCRdb table keeps only in-frame clones and is missing some. In the table there are under 65,000 clones, roughly nine tenths of which are singletons. Sequenced input: peripheral blood. Source of these receptors: a man aged 80 or over in a cohort sampled during active COVID-19.

The V gene is TRBV4-1, the J gene TRBJ2-3; 8 positions agree with TRBD1. This CDR3 contains 14 residues. CDR1 is MGHRA and CDR2 is YSYEKL in the germline V gene. V gave up 4 bases and J gave up 3 bases; unmatched junction bases: 3. CDR3 in amino acids: CASSPDRVTDTQYF. CDR3 nucleotide sequence: TGCGCCAGCAGCCCGGACAGGGTTACAGATACGCAGTATTTT.

V and J are TRBV15 and TRBJ2-7; 7 bases fit TRBD1. The V segment lost 4 bases and the J segment 0 bases; nucleotides outside the gene matches: 6. Germline CDR1 LNHNV, CDR2 YYDKDF (reference sequence). CDR3 length equals 15 residues. CDR3 protein: CATSIDRDSSYEQYF. CDR3 sequence (DNA): TGTGCCACCAGCATAGACCGGGACAGCTCCTACGAGCAGTACTTC.

This chain joins TRBV7-3 and TRBJ1-1, with TRBD1 matching over 9 bases. CDR3 length: 17 amino acids. The germline V gene has CDR1 SGHTA and CDR2 FQGTGA. With 1 base clipped from V and 3 bases from J, the junction kept 9 bases outside the gene matches. The DNA of the CDR3 is TGTGCCAGCAGCTTAAAGGCAAACAGGGGGCAGGACACTGAAGCTTTCTTT. Protein sequence: CASSLKANRGQDTEAFF.

As concerns this clone: A read error is possible here, since a much larger clone lies one base away. The J gene is TRBJ2-3, the V gene TRBV6-5; D unresolved. CDR1 and CDR2 from the germline V gene are MNHEY and SVGAGI. V was clipped by 7 bases and J by 0 bases, with 2 bases between them. This CDR3 is built from 11 residues. The CDR3 loop is CASTSTDTQYF. For the CDR3, the DNA is TGTGCCAGCACTAGCACAGATACGCAGTATTTT.

The V and J genes are TRBV18 and TRBJ1-4, with 8 bases that match TRBD1. Germline V gene data show CDR1 as KGHSH and CDR2 as LQKENI. The V and J ends lost 6 bases and 8 bases, in that order; junction bases with no gene match: 5. There are 13 residues in the CDR3. The CDR3 nucleotides are TGTGCCAGCTCGGACAGGGTGACCGAAAAACTGTTTTTT. Residues: CASSDRVTEKLFF.

V gene TRBV6-2 or TRBV6-3 combines with J gene TRBJ2-3, with TRBD1 as a possible D gene (6 bases). The germline CDR1 and CDR2 sequences are MNHEY and SVGEGT. Trimming took off 4 bases at V and 3 bases at J, with 17 bases between the two ends. CDR3 length: 16 residues. In DNA form, the CDR3 reads TGTGCCAGCAGTTGGGTCCCAGGGGTCAGAACAGATACGCAGTATTTT. As protein: CASSWVPGVRTDTQYF.

The chain joins TRBV5-8 to TRBJ2-2; a possible D gene is TRBD1 (5 bases). The germline CDR1 and CDR2 sequences are SGHTS and YDEGEE. The CDR3 runs 15 residues. Trimming cost V 3 bases and J 1 base, with 10 bases left between them. CDR3 region: CASSSGHLNTGELFF. The CDR3 DNA reads TGTGCCAGCAGCTCAGGACACTTGAACACCGGGGAGCTGTTTTTT.

The chain joins TRBV21-1 to TRBJ1-1; whether TRBD1, the table's D call, matches the DNA was not checked. TRBV21-1 is recorded as a pseudogene. The CDR3 loop spans 14 amino acids. CDR3 DNA sequence: TGTGCCAGCAGCAAAGACAGGGGGGGCACTGAAGCTTTCTTT. This sequence encodes CASSKDRGGTEAFF.

This chain uses TRBV28 with TRBJ2-3, with D possibly matching TRBD1 (6 bases). The germline V and J ends were trimmed by 2 bases and 1 base, with 16 bases remaining between them. Germline CDR1 MDHEN, CDR2 SYDVKM. This CDR3 spans 17 amino acids. The CDR3 DNA is TGTGCCAGCAGTTTAAAAACAGGGATGGGTGGCACAGATACGCAGTATTTT. Its translation is CASSLKTGMGGTDTQYF.

V and J are TRBV30 and TRBJ1-1; 7 bases agree with TRBD1. In germline, CDR1 is GTSNPN, CDR2 SVGIG (reference sequence). The ends lost 1 base at V and 4 bases at J; junction bases unmatched: 3. CDR3 length: 13 amino acids. CDR3 amino acids: CAWSGQGFTEAFF. CDR3 DNA sequence: TGTGCCTGGAGTGGACAGGGTTTCACTGAAGCTTTCTTT. The whole variable domain, filled in from reference TRBV30 and TRBJ1-1, reads SQTIHQWPATLVQPVGSPLSLECTVEGTSNPNLYWYRQAAGRGLQLLFYSVGIGQISSEVPQNLSASRPQDRQFILSSKKLLLSDSGFYLCAWSGQGFTEAFFGQGTRLTVV.

The chain combines TRBV11-2 with TRBJ2-7, with D perhaps TRBD1 (6 bases). Trimming shortened V by 5 bases and J by 1 base, and 15 bases separated the two germline ends. CDR3 length equals 15 residues. Germline V gives CDR1 SGHAT, CDR2 FQNNGV. The CDR3 DNA is TGTGCCAGCAGCCGAACAGGGTTTTTATCCTACGAGCAGTACTTC. It codes for CASSRTGFLSYEQYF.

This chain links TRBV7-9 with TRBJ2-7; TRBD2 matches 7 bases. Trimming took 1 base from V and 0 from J; bases not matched to a gene: 6. Germline V CDR1 and CDR2: SEHNR, FQNEAQ (reference sequence). The CDR3 contains 16 residues. The CDR3 sequence: CASSLVGGMSSYEQYF. For the CDR3, the DNA is TGTGCCAGCAGCTTAGTGGGGGGGATGAGCTCCTACGAGCAGTACTTC.

The J gene is TRBJ2-7, the V gene TRBV12-3 or TRBV12-4; TRBD1 aligns across 7 bases. Trimming removed 3 bases from V and 3 bases from J; junction bases left unmatched: 2. The CDR3 sequence is 13 residues long. CDR3: CASSLGQIYEQYF. CDR3 in DNA: TGTGCCAGCAGTTTGGGACAGATCTACGAGCAGTACTTC.

The rearrangement uses TRBV2 and TRBJ1-2; TRBD1 aligns across 7 bases. This CDR3 comprises 14 residues. Looked up from germline, CDR1 is SNHLY and CDR2 is FYNNEI. V dropped 1 base and J dropped 7; count of bases not matched to a gene: 6. CDR3 nucleotides: TGTGCCAGCAGTGAAGGGACAGGCCACGGTGGCTACACCTTC. Amino acids: CASSEGTGHGGYTF.

The chain carries TRBV5-6 and TRBJ2-3, with 11 bases lining up with TRBD2. CDR3 length equals 17 residues. V trimming: 4 bases; J trimming: 0 bases; junction bases outside the gene matches: 7. Germline V gene lookup returns CDR1 SGHDT and CDR2 YYEEEE. CDR3 region: CASSPWGLAASTDTQYF. The CDR3 DNA sequence: TGTGCCAGCAGCCCGTGGGGACTAGCGGCTAGCACAGATACGCAGTATTTT. The full variable domain, with the rest looked up from reference TRBV5-6 and TRBJ2-3, is DAGVTQSPTHLIKTRGQQVTLRCSPKSGHDTVSWYQQALGQGPQFIFQYYEEEERQRGNFPDRFSGHQFPNYSSELNVNALLLGDSALYLCASSPWGLAASTDTQYFGPGTRLTVL.

The chain joins TRBV7-3 to TRBJ2-3; D is ambiguous. The germline CDR1 and CDR2 sequences are SGHTA and FQGTGA. The CDR3 loop spans 14 amino acids. V gave up 1 base and J gave up 2 bases, with 7 bases separating them. This chain's CDR3 is CASSLRASTDTQYF. DNA of the CDR3: TGTGCCAGCAGCTTAAGGGCCTCCACAGATACGCAGTATTTT.

The chain carries TRBV24-1 and TRBJ2-1; D is undetermined. The CDR3 contains 16 residues. Trimming pared 3 bases from V and 1 base from J, leaving 12 bases between. CDR1 and CDR2 from the germline V gene are KGHDR and SFDVKD. The CDR3 here is CATSDGVGSSYNEQFF. CDR3 in DNA: TGTGCCACCAGTGATGGAGTGGGTTCGTCCTACAATGAGCAGTTCTTC.

The CDR3 nucleotides are TGTGCCATCAGTGGCTTCGCAGGGGGCGGAGATACGCAGTATTTT. Protein sequence: CAISGFAGGGDTQYF. The rearrangement joins TRBV10-3 to TRBJ2-3, with 8 nucleotides matching TRBD1. CDR1 and CDR2 from the germline V gene are ENHRY and SYGVKD. The CDR3 spans 15 residues. J lost 5 bases, V lost 4 bases, and 8 bases had no gene match.

V gene TRBV19 combines with J gene TRBJ2-1; TRBD1 agrees at 9 bases. The CDR3 has 15 amino acids. The V gene end was trimmed by 7 bases and the J gene end by 1 base; junction bases not matched to a gene: 5. The V gene's germline CDR1 is LNHDA and CDR2 SQIVND (reference sequence). CDR3 bases: TGTGCCAGTATTGCGGACAGGGGATCCTACAATGAGCAGTTCTTC. Translating gives CASIADRGSYNEQFF.